Listed here is a single T cell receptor beta chain. This entry comes from a study of blood T cell repertoires in COVID-19. Study-level background: Whether acute or convalescent, the COVID-19 samples came from the United States, Italy and Spain. Sources were T cells, B-cell-depleted T cells, or PBMCs; the material itself was cDNA or gDNA.

TCRdb's table, derived via immunoSEQ multiplex PCR, lists solely in-frame clones and lacks some. The sample includes 200,000 to 250,000 clones, 80% to 90% of them seen just once. Recruits, aged roughly 18 to 90 years, lived in 24 US areas. The study assigned cohorts using participant-reported clinical history. The specimen was PBMCs or T cells enriched from blood (not recorded which). The TCR originated in a woman aged 40 to 50 with acute COVID-19.

CDR3 protein: CASSISFGLALKTQYF. The CDR3 DNA is TGTGCCAGTAGTATTTCTTTCGGACTAGCTTTAAAGACCCAGTACTTC. The chain joins TRBV19 to TRBJ2-5; the match to TRBD2 covers 8 bases. Germline assignment: CDR1 LNHDA and CDR2 SQIVND (reference sequence). V shed 3 bases and J 6 bases; nucleotides not matched to a gene: 12. The CDR3 contains 16 residues.